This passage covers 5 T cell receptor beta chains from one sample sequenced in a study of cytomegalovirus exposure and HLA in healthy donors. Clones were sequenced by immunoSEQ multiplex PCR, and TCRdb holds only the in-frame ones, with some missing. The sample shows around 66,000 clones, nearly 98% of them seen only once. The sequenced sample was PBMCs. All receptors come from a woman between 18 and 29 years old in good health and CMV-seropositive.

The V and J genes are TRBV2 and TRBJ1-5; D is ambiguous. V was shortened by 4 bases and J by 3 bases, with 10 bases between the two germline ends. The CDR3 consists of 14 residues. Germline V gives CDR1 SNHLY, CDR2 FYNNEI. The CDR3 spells CASSGSALNQPQHF. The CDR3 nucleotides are TGTGCCAGCAGTGGATCCGCGCTCAATCAGCCCCAGCATTTT.

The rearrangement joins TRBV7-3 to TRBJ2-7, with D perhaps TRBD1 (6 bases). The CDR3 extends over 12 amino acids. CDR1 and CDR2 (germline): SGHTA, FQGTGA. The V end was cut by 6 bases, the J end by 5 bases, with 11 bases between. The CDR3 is CASSTQGNEQYF. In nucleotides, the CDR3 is TGTGCCAGCAGTACACAGGGTAACGAGCAGTACTTC.

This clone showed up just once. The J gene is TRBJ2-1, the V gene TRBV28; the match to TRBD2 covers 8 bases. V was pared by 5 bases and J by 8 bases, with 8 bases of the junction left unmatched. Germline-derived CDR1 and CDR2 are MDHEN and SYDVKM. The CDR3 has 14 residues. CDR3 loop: CASSVPGLDDEQFF. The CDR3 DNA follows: TGTGCCAGCAGTGTCCCGGGACTAGACGATGAGCAGTTCTTC.

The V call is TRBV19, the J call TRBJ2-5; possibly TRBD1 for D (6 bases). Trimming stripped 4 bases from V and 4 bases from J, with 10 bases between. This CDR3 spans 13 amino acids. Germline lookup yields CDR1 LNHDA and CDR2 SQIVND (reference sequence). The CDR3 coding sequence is TGTGCCAGTAGTAAAAACAGGGCAGAGACCCAGTACTTC. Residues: CASSKNRAETQYF.

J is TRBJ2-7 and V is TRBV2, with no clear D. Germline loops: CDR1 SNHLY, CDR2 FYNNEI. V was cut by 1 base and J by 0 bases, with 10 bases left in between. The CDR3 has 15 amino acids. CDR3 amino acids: CASSEVGSFSYEQYF. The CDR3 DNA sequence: TGTGCCAGCAGTGAAGTGGGCAGCTTCTCCTACGAGCAGTACTTC.